What follows is one TCR beta chain and its context. What it binds is not known. The naive gate required viable CD3+CD4+ or CD3+CD8+ cells with CCR7+CD45RA+CD45RO-CD95-CD27+CD28+ phenotype. This record comes from a study of T cells after posttransplantation cyclophosphamide. General observations from the study: Recipient CMV seropositivity and CMV reactivation strongly tracked TRB clonality. Tissue-infiltrating T cells from skin or gut overlapped little with blood T cells.

Repertoires were generated with immunoSEQ multiplex PCR, while TCRdb's copy carries only in-frame clones and drops some. Seen here are fewer than 40,000 clones, about 93% observed once, and the top ten hold over 0.2%. The TCR originated in a woman aged 55-69 years in good health, CMV-negative, and a related stem cell transplant donor. The sequenced sample consisted of naive CD4+ T cells sorted from PBMCs.

The CDR3 region is CASSLPPLGSYEQYF. CDR3 DNA sequence: TGTGCCAGCAGTTTACCCCCTTTGGGCAGCTACGAGCAGTACTTC. The chain couples TRBV28 to TRBJ2-7; no firm D call. V lost 2 bases and J 3 bases, leaving 14 bases between the germline ends. Germline V gene data show CDR1 as MDHEN and CDR2 as SYDVKM. The CDR3 has 15 amino acids.